This TCR beta chain was observed in a study of blood T cell repertoires in COVID-19. Cohort placement rested on clinical history that participants reported themselves. The assay was immunoSEQ multiplex PCR, and TCRdb's table has in-frame clones only and misses some. The table lists 140,000 or so clones, roughly 80% of them singletons, with approximately 9.2% in the top ten. Germline CDR1 reads LGHDT; CDR2 reads YNNKEL (reference sequence). V lost 1 base and J lost 7; bases outside the gene matches: 9. This CDR3 spans 16 amino acids. The clonotype comes from a man aged 50 to 59 who had recovered from COVID-19. The V and J genes are TRBV3-1 (or the pseudogene TRBV3-2) and TRBJ2-7; 11 nucleotides line up with TRBD2. Input material: PBMCs or T cells enriched from blood (not recorded which). The CDR3 DNA is TGTGCCAGCAGCCAAGCTCATAGCGGGGGGGCACATGAGCAGTACTTC. Its protein is CASSQAHSGGAHEQYF.